This T cell receptor (beta chain) was observed in a study of human T cells and chemical hapten exposure. For the study at large: Patients additionally received therapeutic doses of diphenylcyclopropenone on the scalp once a week, and this continued throughout the roughly 25-week study. Slight differences in pooled library volume were the main source of varying TCR yields across samples.

Original handling: With a range of roughly 23,224 to 690,600, the median per sample was roughly 91,000 TCRs. TCRdb reprocessed the RACE reads via MiXCR and lists one record per CDR3 protein. The V and J calls reflect TCRdb's pipeline rather than the authors' work. The sample holds just over 350,000 distinct CDR3 sequences, over 6% seen once. The CDR3 sequence is 13 residues long. V lost 2 bases, J lost 3 bases, and 7 bases lay in between. There are a few counts of this clonotype. As to time point: patch test 2, 6 weeks after DPC sensitization. Treatment here: therapeutic diphenylcyclopropenone sensitization with weekly scalp DPC. Donors were 18 to 70-year-old alopecia patients suitable for DPC.

This TCR was sampled from a woman younger than 30 with alopecia areata. Some clones in this sample may be carry-over from other donors' samples. The source material was whole blood, sampled in connection with sensitization to the hapten diphenylcyclopropenone (DPC). The J gene is TRBJ1-1, the V gene TRBV12-3 or TRBV12-4; no firm D call. The DNA of the CDR3 is TGTGCCAGCAGTTTAAGGGCTTACACTGAAGCTTTCTTT. It translates to CASSLRAYTEAFF.